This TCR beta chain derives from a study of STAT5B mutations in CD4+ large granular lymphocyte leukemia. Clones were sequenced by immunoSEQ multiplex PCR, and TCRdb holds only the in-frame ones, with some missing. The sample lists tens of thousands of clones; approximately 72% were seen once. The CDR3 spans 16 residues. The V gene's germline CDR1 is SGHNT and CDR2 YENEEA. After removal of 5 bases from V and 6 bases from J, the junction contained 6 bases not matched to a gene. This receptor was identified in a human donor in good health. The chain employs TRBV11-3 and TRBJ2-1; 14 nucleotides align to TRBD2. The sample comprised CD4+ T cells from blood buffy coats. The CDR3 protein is CASSRPGTSGSNEQFF. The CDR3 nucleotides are TGTGCCAGCAGCCGACCCGGGACTAGCGGGAGCAATGAGCAGTTCTTC.